This TCR beta chain derives from a study of T cells in Graves' hyperthyroidism and ophthalmopathy. Study information: Once the initial diagnosis was made, peripheral blood was obtained before any treatment. Study results and caveats: Most expanded thyroid clonotypes above 0.001 also appeared in blood.

Germline CDR1 WNHNN, CDR2 SYGVQD (reference sequence). This CDR3 is 15 amino acids long. The germline V and J ends were trimmed by 0 bases and 6 bases, with 9 bases remaining between them. The hyperthyroidism was newly diagnosed and had lasted under 2 months; the patients were aged 18 to 65. Uncontrolled infection, other autoimmune disease, pregnancy or lactation disqualified patients from enrolment. This clonotype occurred a few times. The antigen is not known. Amplified regions were TCR beta CDR3 sequences from RNA transcripts. RT-PCR in the first round (using the HTBI primer set) targeted the TCR CDR3. From the multiplex PCR reads, TCRdb called clonotypes with MiXCR, one entry per CDR3 protein. The sample holds around 600,000 distinct CDR3 sequences, approximately 15% seen once.

J is TRBJ1-6 and V is TRBV10-1; D gene uncertain. The sample taken for sequencing was blood. This receptor was obtained from a woman aged 25 to 39 with Graves' hyperthyroidism. The CDR3: CASSESTDPNSPLHF. The DNA of the CDR3 is TGCGCCAGCAGTGAGTCAACCGACCCTAATTCACCCCTCCACTTT.